This is a list of T cell receptor beta chains from one sample in a study of blood T cell repertoires in COVID-19. Using immunoSEQ multiplex PCR, the repertoire was profiled, and TCRdb retains in-frame clones only, with some absent. The data show 130,000 to 150,000 clones, roughly 77% seen once. Sequencing was carried out using peripheral blood. The receptors here all came from a woman between 65 and 79 years old with COVID-19, enrolled during active disease. CDR3s include the opening cysteine and the closing phenylalanine or tryptophan. D genes are given only for firm matches. Where a row states a size, it is once, few, many or the class of an expanded clone; other rows omit it.

>TRBD1|TRBV7-2|.|TRBJ2-5
CASSYLTGGLVETQYF
>.|TRBV5-6|.|TRBJ1-1
CASRDGRGRTEAFF
>.|TRBV20-1|.|TRBJ2-5
CSAPSEETQYF
>.|TRBV28|.|TRBJ2-7
CASSSSGLSLGGIYEQYF
>.|TRBV15|.|TRBJ1-5
CATSRDPSGIQPQHF
>TRBD1|TRBV9|.|TRBJ1-6
CASSVGQGAYSPLHF
>.|TRBV3-1/TRBV3-2|once|TRBJ2-7
CASSYSSYEQYF
>TRBD1|TRBV5-4|.|TRBJ1-1
CASSLEGGADTEAFF
>TRBD2|TRBV7-2|few|TRBJ2-5
CASSLKLAGGVRETQYF
>.|TRBV21-1|.|TRBJ1-4
CASSCWGTATNEKLFF
>.|TRBV5-1|.|TRBJ1-4
CASRGLSRDGEKLFF
>.|TRBV7-8|.|TRBJ2-1
CASRRDNSYNEQFF
>TRBD1|TRBV19|.|TRBJ1-1
CASRQGAVNTEAFF
>.|TRBV19|.|TRBJ1-6
CASSIGRDRDNSPLHF
>.|TRBV6-5|.|TRBJ2-2
CASKRPGTGELFF
>.|TRBV5-1|once|TRBJ1-5
CASRGGDQPQHF
>TRBD1|TRBV19|once|TRBJ2-1
CASSTPGQKNEQFF
>TRBD1|TRBV7-2|once|TRBJ2-3
CASSSQGADTQYF
>TRBD1|TRBV7-9|.|TRBJ2-7
CASSLGSGTALHEQYF